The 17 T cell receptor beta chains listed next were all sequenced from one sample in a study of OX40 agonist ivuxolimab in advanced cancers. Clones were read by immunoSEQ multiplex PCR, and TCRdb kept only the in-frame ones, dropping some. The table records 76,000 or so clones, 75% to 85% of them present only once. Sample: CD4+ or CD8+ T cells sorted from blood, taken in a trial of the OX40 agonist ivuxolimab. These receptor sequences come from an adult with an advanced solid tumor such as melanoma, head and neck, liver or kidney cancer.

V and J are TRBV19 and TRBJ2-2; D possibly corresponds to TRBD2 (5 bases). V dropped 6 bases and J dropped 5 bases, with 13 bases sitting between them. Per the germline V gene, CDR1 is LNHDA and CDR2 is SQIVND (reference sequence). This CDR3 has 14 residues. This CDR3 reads CASSTVQRTGELFF. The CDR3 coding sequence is TGTGCCAGTAGCACGGTCCAGCGGACCGGGGAGCTGTTTTTT.

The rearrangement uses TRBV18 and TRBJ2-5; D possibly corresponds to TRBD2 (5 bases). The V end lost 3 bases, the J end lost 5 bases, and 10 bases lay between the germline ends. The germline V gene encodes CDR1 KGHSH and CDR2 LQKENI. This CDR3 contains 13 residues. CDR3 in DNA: TGTGCCAGCTCACCGGGCCGGAGGGAGACCCAGTACTTC. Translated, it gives CASSPGRRETQYF.

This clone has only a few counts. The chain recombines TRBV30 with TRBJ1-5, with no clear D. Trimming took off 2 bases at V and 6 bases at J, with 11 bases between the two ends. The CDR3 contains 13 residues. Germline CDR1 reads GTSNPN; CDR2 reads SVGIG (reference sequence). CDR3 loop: CAWSPDTPQPQHF. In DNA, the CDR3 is TGTGCCTGGAGTCCTGACACTCCTCAGCCCCAGCATTTT.

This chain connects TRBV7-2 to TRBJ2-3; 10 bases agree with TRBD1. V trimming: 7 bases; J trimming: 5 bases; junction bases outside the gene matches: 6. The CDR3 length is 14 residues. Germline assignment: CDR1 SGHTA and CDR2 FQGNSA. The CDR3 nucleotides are TGTGCCAGCATCTTGACAGGGGGCTTAGATACGCAGTATTTT. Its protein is CASILTGGLDTQYF.

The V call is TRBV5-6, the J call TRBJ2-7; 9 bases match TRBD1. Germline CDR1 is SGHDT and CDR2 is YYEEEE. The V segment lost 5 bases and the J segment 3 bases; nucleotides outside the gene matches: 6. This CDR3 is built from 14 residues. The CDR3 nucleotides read TGTGCCAGCAGTAAAGGACAGGGGCGCTACGAGCAGTACTTC. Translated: CASSKGQGRYEQYF. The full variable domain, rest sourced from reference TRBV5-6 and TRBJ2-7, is DAGVTQSPTHLIKTRGQQVTLRCSPKSGHDTVSWYQQALGQGPQFIFQYYEEEERQRGNFPDRFSGHQFPNYSSELNVNALLLGDSALYLCASSKGQGRYEQYFGPGTRLTVT.

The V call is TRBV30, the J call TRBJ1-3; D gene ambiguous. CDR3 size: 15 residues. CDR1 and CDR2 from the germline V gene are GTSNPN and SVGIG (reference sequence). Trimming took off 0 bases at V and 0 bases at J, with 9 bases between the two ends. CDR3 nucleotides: TGTGCCTGGAGTGTAGGGAACCCCTCTGGAAACACCATATATTTT. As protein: CAWSVGNPSGNTIYF.

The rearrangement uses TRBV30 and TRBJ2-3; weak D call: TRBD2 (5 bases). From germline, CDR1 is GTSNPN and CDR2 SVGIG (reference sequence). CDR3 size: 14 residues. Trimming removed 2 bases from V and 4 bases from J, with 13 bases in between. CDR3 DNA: TGTGCCTGGAGTCGCGGGTTCGGGGCAGATACGCAGTATTTT. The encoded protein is CAWSRGFGADTQYF.

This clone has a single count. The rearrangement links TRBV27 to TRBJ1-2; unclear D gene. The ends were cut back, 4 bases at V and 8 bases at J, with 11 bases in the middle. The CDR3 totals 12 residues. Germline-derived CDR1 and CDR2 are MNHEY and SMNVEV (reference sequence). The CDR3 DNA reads TGTGCCAGCAGTTCCGCCTGGGAGGGCTACACCTTC. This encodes CASSSAWEGYTF.

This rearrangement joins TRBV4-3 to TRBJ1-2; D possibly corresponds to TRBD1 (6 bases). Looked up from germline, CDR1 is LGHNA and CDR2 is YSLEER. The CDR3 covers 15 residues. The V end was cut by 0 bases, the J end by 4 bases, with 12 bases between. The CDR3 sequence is CASSQELRGSYGYTF. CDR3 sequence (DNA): TGCGCCAGCAGCCAAGAACTAAGGGGGAGCTATGGCTACACCTTC.

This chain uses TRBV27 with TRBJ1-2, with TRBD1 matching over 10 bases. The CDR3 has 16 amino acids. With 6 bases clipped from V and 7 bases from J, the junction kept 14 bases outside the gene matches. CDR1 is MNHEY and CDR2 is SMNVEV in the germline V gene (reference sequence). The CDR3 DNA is TGTGCCAGCAGCCAACCGGGACAGGGGATTCAGTCTGGCTACACCTTC. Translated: CASSQPGQGIQSGYTF.

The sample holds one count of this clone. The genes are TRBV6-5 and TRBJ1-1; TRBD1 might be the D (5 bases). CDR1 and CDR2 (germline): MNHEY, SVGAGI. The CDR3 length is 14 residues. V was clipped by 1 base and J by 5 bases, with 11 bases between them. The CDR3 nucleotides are TGTGCCAGCAGTTACTACACAGGTATGACTGAAGCTTTCTTT. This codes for CASSYYTGMTEAFF.

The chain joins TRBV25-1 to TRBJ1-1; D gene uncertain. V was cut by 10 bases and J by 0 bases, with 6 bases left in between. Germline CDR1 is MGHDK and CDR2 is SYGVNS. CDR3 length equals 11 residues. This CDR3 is CATEMNTEAFF. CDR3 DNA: TGTGCCACCGAGATGAACACTGAAGCTTTCTTT.

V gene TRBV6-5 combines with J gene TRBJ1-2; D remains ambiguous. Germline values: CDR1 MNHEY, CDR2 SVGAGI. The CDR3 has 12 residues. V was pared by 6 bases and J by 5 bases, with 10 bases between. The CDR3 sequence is CASSPRGYGYTF. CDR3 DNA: TGTGCCAGCAGCCCCCGAGGATATGGCTACACCTTC.

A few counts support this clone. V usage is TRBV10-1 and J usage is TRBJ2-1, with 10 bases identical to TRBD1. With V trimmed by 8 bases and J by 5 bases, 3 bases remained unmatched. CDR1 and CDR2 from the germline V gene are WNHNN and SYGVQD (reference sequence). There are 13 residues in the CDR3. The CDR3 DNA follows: TGCGCCAGCTCTGGGACAGGGGACAATGAGCAGTTCTTC. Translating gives CASSGTGDNEQFF.

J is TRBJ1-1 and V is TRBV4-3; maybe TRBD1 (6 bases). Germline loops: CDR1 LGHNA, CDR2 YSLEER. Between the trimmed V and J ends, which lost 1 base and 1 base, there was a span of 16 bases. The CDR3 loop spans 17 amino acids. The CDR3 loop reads CASSQAPPGHKNTEAFF. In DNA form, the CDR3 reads TGCGCCAGCAGCCAAGCCCCGCCGGGACATAAGAACACTGAAGCTTTCTTT.

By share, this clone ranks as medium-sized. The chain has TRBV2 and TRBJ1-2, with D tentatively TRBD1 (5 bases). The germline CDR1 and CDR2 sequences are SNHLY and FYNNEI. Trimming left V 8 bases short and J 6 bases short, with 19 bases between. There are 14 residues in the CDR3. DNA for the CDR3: TGTGCCAGCGATCCGCAGGGCGGTGGTAATGGCTACACCTTC. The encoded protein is CASDPQGGGNGYTF.

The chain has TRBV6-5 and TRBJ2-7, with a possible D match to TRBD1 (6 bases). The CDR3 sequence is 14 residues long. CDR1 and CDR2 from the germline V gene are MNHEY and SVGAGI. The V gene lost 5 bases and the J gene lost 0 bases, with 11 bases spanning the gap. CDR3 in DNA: TGTGCCAGCAGTAGAGGGGGAAGCTCCTACGAGCAGTACTTC. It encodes CASSRGGSSYEQYF.